The entry below gives a single TCR beta chain sequence along with its context. What it binds is not known. The data are from a study of CD8+ T cells in alopecia areata. In the study overall: The authors scored treated patients' severity by affected scalp percentage.

RNA was extracted and reverse transcribed into cDNA as the sequencing template. Method: immunoSEQ multiplex PCR; TCRdb's copy keeps in-frame clones and lacks some. The sample has around 180,000 clones; around three fifths are singletons. Stated treatment: oral pan-JAK inhibitor, 5-10 mg twice daily. Patients with alopecia areata provided lesional scalp punch biopsies as well as peripheral blood. Study-level results: Scalp samples also yield sequences of resident alphabeta T cells from normal skin.

V shed 2 bases and J 0 bases; nucleotides not matched to a gene: 4. Looked up from germline, CDR1 is GTSNPN and CDR2 is SVGIG (reference sequence). CDR3 length: 16 residues. This receptor was identified in a human donor with alopecia areata. Sequenced here: CD4+ T cells sorted from blood, sampled around week 50, from a patient treated with tofacitinib. The J gene is TRBJ1-6, the V gene TRBV30; 7 bases match TRBD1. The CDR3 protein is CAWSMEGASYNSPLHF. The CDR3 nucleotides are TGTGCCTGGAGTATGGAGGGGGCCTCCTATAATTCACCCCTCCACTTT.